This entry describes one T cell receptor beta chain. The data were taken from a study of blood T cell repertoires in COVID-19. Study details: COVID-19 samples from acute and convalescent phases originated in the United States, Italy and Spain. Nucleic acid was either cDNA or gDNA, and it came from T cells, B-cell-depleted T cells, or PBMCs.

Germline CDR1 is SGHRS and CDR2 is YFSETQ. V lost 1 base to trimming and J lost 6 bases; unmatched junction nucleotides: 6. The CDR3 loop spans 14 amino acids. Cohort allocation depended upon clinical history that participants reported. Profiled with immunoSEQ multiplex PCR; TCRdb holds only in-frame clones, not every one. The data hold 300,000 to 400,000 clones, with 70% to 90% observed a single time. The chain uses TRBV5-1 and TRBJ2-7; the match to TRBD1 covers 8 bases. This receptor was identified in a woman in her thirties or forties with acute COVID-19. The source material was PBMCs or T cells enriched from blood (not recorded which). CDR3 residues: CASSLRTGLSEQYF. The CDR3 DNA sequence: TGCGCCAGCAGCTTGAGGACAGGGCTTTCCGAGCAGTACTTC. Drawing the rest from reference TRBV5-1 and TRBJ2-7, the complete variable domain is KAGVTQTPRYLIKTRGQQVTLSCSPISGHRSVSWYQQTPGQGLQFLFEYFSETQRNKGNFPGRFSGRQFSNSRSEMNVSTLELGDSALYLCASSLRTGLSEQYFGPGTRLTVT.